The clone carrying this T cell receptor (beta chain) was detected many times. This specimen belongs to a study of T-cell memory formation after mild COVID-19. V lost 5 bases and J lost 6, with 14 bases in between. This CDR3 spans 14 amino acids. Per the germline V gene, CDR1 is SEHNR and CDR2 is FQNEAQ (reference sequence). TCRdb re-called the 5' RACE reads with MiXCR, one entry per CDR3 protein. The sample lists 50,000 or so distinct CDR3 sequences, 12% occurring once. The chain has TRBV7-9 and TRBJ2-1; tentative D call: TRBD1 (8 bases). Sequencing input: PBMCs or a T cell subset sorted from them (not recorded which). This receptor was taken from a man in his late teens or twenties who had mild COVID-19 (a few samples of this study predate the infection). Cell type and time point are not known. DNA of the CDR3: TGTGCCAGCAGCCCGGACAGGGAGGGCAATGAGCAGTTCTTC. Its protein is CASSPDREGNEQFF.